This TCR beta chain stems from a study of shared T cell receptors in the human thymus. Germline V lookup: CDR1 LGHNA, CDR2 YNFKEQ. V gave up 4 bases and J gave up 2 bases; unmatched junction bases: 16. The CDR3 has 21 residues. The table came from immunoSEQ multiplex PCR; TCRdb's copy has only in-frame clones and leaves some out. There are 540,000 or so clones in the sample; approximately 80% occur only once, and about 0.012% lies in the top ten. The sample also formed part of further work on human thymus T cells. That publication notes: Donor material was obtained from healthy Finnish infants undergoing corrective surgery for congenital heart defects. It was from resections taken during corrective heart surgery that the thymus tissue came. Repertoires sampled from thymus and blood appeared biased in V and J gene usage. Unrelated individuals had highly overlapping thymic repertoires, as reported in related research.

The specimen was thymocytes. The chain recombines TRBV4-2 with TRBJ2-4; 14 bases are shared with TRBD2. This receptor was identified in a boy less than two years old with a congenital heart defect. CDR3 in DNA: TGTGCCAGCAGCCTCCTCAACGTTCCGGGACTAGCGGGAGAAACCAAAAACATTCAGTACTTC. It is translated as CASSLLNVPGLAGETKNIQYF.